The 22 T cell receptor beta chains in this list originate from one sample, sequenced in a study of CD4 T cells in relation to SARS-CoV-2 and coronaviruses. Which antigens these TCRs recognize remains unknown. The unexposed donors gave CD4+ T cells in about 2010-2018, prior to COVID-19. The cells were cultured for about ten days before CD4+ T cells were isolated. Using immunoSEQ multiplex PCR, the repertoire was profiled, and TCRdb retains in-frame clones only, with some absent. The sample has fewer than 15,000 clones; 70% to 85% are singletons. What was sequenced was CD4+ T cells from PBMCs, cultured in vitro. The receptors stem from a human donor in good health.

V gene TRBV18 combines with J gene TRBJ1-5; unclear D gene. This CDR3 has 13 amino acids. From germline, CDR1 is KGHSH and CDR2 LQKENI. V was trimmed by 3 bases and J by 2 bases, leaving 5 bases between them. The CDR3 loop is CASSPDRNQPQHF. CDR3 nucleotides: TGTGCCAGCTCACCGGATCGCAATCAGCCCCAGCATTTT. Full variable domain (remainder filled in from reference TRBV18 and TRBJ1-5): NAGVMQNPRHLVRRRGQEARLRCSPMKGHSHVYWYRQLPEEGLKFMVYLQKENIIDESGMPKERFSAEFPKEGPSILRIQQVVRGDSAAYFCASSPDRNQPQHFGDGTRLSIL.

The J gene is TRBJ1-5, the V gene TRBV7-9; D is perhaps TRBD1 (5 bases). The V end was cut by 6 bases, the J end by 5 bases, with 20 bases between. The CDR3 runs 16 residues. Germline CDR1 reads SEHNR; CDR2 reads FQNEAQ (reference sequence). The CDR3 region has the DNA TGTGCCAGCAGAGCCCGGGGCCCACGGCCCCATCAGCCCCAGCATTTT. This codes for CASRARGPRPHQPQHF.

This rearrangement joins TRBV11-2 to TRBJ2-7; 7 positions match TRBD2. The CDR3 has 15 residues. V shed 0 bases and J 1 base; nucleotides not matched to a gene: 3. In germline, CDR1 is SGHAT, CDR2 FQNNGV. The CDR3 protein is CASSLEREWSYEQYF. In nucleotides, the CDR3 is TGTGCCAGCAGCTTAGAGCGGGAGTGGTCCTACGAGCAGTACTTC.

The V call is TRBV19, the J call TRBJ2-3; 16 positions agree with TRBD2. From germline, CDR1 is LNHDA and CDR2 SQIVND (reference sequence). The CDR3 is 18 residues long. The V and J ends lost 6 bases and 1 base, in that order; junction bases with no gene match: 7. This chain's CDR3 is CASSLGTSGGAGTDTQYF. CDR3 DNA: TGTGCCAGTAGCCTAGGGACTAGCGGGGGGGCCGGCACAGATACGCAGTATTTT.

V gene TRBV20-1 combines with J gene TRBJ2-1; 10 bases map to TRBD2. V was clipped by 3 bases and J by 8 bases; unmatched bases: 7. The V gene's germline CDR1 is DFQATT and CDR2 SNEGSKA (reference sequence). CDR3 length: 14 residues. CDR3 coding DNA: TGCAGTGCTAGTTGGCCTAGCGGGAGCTATGAGCAGTTCTTC. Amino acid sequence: CSASWPSGSYEQFF.

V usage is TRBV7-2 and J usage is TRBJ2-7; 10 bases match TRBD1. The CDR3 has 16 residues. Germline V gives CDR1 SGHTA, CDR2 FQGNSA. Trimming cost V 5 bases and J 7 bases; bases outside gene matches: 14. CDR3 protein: CASSPQVGTGEGEQYF. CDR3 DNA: TGTGCCAGCAGCCCCCAGGTCGGGACAGGGGAAGGGGAGCAGTACTTC.

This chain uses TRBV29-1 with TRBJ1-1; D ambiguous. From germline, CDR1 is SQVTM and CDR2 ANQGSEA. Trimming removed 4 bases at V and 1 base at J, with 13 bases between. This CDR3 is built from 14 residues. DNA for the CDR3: TGCAGCGTTGTCGTGGGTCATGGGAACACTGAAGCTTTCTTT. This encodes CSVVVGHGNTEAFF.

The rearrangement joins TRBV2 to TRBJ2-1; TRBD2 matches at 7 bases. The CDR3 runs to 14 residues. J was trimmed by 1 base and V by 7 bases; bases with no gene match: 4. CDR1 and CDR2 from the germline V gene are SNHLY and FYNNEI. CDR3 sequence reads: CASKRGPSYNEQFF. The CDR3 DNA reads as TGTGCCAGCAAGCGGGGTCCGTCCTACAATGAGCAGTTCTTC.

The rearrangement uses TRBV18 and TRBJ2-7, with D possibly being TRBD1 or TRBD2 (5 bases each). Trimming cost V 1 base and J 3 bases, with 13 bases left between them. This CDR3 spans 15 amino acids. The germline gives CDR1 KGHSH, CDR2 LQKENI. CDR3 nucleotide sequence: TGTGCCAGCTCACCACGGCAGGGAGCAGGCTACGAGCAGTACTTC. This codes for CASSPRQGAGYEQYF.

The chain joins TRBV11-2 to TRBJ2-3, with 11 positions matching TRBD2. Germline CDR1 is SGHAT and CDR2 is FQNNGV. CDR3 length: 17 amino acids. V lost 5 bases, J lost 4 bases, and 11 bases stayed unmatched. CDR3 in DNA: TGTGCCAGCAGCCCCGGGACTAGCGGACTCAAGGCAGATACGCAGTATTTT. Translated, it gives CASSPGTSGLKADTQYF.

The CDR3 DNA follows: TGTGCCTGGAGTGTAGGGGCACTACTAAGGGATGAGCAGTTCTTC. As protein: CAWSVGALLRDEQFF. This chain links TRBV30 with TRBJ2-1; TRBD1 might be the D (5 bases). This CDR3 is 15 amino acids long. Per germline, CDR1 GTSNPN and CDR2 SVGIG (reference sequence). V lost 0 bases and J lost 8, with 17 bases in between.

This chain's CDR3 is CASSGNPGQSYEQYF. The CDR3 bases are TGTGCCAGCAGCGGAAACCCGGGCCAATCCTACGAGCAGTACTTC. The chain joins TRBV5-6 to TRBJ2-7; no clear D. Germline loops: CDR1 SGHDT, CDR2 YYEEEE. V was cut by 4 bases and J by 1 base, with 15 bases left in between. This CDR3 has 15 amino acids.

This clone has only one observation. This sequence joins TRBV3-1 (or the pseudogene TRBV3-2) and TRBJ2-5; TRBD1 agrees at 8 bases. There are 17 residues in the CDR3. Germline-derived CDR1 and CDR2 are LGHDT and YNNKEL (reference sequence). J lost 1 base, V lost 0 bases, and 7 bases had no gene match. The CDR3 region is CASSQDRGLDLQETQYF. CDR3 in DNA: TGTGCCAGCAGCCAAGACAGGGGGCTCGACCTCCAAGAGACCCAGTACTTC.

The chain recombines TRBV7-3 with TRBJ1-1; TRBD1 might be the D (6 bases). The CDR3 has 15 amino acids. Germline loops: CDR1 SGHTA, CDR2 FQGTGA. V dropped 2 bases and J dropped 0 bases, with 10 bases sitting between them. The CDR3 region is CASSLGRGLNTEAFF. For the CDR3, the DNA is TGTGCCAGCAGCTTAGGTCGGGGGCTGAACACTGAAGCTTTCTTT. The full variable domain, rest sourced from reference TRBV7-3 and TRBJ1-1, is GAGVSQTPSNKVTEKGKYVELRCDPISGHTALYWYRQSLGQGPEFLIYFQGTGAADDSGLPNDRFFAVRPEGSVSTLKIQRTERGDSAVYLCASSLGRGLNTEAFFGQGTRLTVV.

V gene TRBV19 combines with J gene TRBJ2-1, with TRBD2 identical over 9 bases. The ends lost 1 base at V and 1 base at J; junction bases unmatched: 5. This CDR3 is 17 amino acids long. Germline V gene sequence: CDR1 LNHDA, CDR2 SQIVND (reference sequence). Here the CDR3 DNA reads TGTGCCAGTAGTATAGGCATTAGCGGGAGATCCTACAATGAGCAGTTCTTC. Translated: CASSIGISGRSYNEQFF.

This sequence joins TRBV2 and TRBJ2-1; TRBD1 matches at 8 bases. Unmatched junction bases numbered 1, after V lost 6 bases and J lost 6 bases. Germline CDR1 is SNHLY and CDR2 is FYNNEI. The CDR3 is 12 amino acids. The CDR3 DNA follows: TGTGCCAGCAGCGGACAGGGCAATGAGCAGTTCTTC. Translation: CASSGQGNEQFF.

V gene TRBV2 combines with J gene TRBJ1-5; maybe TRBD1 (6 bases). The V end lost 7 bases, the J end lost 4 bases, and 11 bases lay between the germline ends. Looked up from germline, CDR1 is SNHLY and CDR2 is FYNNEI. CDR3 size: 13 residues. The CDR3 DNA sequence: TGTGCCAGCAAGGACAGCCTAAATCAGCCCCAGCATTTT. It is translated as CASKDSLNQPQHF.

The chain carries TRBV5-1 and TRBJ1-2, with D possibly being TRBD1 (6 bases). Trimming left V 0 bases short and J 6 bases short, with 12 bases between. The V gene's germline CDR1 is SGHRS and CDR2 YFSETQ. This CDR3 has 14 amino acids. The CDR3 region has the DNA TGCGCCAGCAGCTTGGCCGAACAGGGTAATGGCTACACCTTC. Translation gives CASSLAEQGNGYTF.

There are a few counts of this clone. CDR3 residues: CASSDPPGTDTQYF. The CDR3 DNA reads as TGTGCCAGCAGCGATCCACCAGGCACAGATACGCAGTATTTT. This sequence joins TRBV7-3 and TRBJ2-3; D gene uncertain. The CDR3 sequence is 14 residues long. Germline V gene lookup returns CDR1 SGHTA and CDR2 FQGTGA. Trimming took off 5 bases at V and 1 base at J, with 10 bases between the two ends.

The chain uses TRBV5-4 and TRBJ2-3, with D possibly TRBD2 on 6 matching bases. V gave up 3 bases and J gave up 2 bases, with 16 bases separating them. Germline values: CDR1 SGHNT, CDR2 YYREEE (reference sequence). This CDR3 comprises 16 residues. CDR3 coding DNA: TGTGCCAGCAGCTGGGGGGTGGTAGCGGACACAGATACGCAGTATTTT. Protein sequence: CASSWGVVADTDTQYF.

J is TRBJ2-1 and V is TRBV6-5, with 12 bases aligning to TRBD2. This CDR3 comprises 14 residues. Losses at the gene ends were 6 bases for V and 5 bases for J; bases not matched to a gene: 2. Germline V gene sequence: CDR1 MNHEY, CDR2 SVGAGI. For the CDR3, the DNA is TGTGCCAGCAGACGACTAGCGGGGGACAATGAGCAGTTCTTC. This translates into CASRRLAGDNEQFF.

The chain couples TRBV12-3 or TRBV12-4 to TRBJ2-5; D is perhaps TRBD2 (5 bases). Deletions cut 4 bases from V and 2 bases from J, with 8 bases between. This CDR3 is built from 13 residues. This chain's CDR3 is CASSSTGQETQYF. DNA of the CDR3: TGTGCCAGCAGTTCGACGGGGCAAGAGACCCAGTACTTC.